This T cell receptor (beta chain) was sequenced during a study of untreated major depressive disorder. Study-wide results and caveats: CD4+ T cells from depressed patients used TRBV05-01 (Vbeta 5.1) more often than controls.

With regard to this clone: Its antigen is unknown.

Libraries were prepared by immunoSEQ multiplex PCR; TCRdb keeps only in-frame clonotypes and omits some of them. The profile covers more than 25,000 clones, with approximately 91% appearing a single time and 0.7% to 0.85% taken by the ten largest. This CDR3 region has 13 residues. J was trimmed by 5 bases and V by 6 bases; bases with no gene match: 4. Germline loops: CDR1 LNHDA, CDR2 SQIVND (reference sequence). Depression in patients ranged from moderate to severe. CD4+ T cells were isolated from thawed PBMCs by magnetic negative selection. The sequenced material came from CD4+ T cells from PBMCs. The chain couples TRBV19 to TRBJ1-5; TRBD1 agrees at 7 bases. This receptor was identified in a woman in her twenties or thirties with major depressive disorder. CDR3 nucleotides: TGTGCCAGTAGGGGACAGACCCATCAGCCCCAGCATTTT. Encoded protein: CASRGQTHQPQHF.